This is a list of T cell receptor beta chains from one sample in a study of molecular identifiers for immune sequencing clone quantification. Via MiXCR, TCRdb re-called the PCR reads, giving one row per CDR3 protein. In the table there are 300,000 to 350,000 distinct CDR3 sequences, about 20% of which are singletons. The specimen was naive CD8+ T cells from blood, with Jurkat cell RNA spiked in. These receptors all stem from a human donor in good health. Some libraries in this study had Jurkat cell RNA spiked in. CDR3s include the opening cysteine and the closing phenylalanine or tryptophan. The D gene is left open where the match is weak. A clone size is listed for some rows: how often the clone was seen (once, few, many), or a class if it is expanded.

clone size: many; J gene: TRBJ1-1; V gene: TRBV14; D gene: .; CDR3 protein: CASSPAAGVVAEAFF; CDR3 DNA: TGTGCCAGCAGCCCGGCGGCAGGTGTAGTTGCTGAAGCTTTCTTT
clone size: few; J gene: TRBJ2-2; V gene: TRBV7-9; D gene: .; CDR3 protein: CASSQDSNTGELFF; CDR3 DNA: TGTGCCAGCAGCCAGGACAGTAACACCGGGGAGCTGTTTTTT
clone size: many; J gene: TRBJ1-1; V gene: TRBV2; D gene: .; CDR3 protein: CASSELLTPDNTEAFF; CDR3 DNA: TGTGCCAGCAGTGAACTTTTGACTCCGGACAACACTGAAGCTTTCTTT
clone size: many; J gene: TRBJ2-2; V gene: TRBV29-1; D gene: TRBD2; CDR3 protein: CSVEYGLAGVGTGELFF; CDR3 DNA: TGCAGCGTTGAGTATGGACTAGCGGGAGTGGGCACCGGGGAGCTGTTTTTT
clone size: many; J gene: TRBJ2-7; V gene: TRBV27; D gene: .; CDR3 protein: CASSIRTAYEQYF; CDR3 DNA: TGTGCCAGCAGTATAAGGACAGCGTACGAGCAGTACTTC
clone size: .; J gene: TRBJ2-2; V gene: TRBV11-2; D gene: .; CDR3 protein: CASSLGALNTGELFF; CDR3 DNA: TGTGCCAGCAGCTTAGGCGCGCTGAACACCGGGGAGCTGTTTTTT
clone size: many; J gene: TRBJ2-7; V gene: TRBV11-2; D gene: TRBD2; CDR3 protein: CASSYSGGTYEQYF; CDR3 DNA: TGTGCCAGCAGCTATAGCGGGGGTACCTACGAGCAGTACTTC
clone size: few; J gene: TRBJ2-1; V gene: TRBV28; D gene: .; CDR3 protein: CASSLPSGSSSYNEQFF; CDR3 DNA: TGTGCCAGCAGTTTGCCAAGCGGTTCCAGCTCCTACAATGAGCAGTTCTTC
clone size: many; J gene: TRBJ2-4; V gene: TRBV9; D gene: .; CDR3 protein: CASSVADSNIQYF; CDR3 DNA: TGTGCCAGCAGCGTAGCTGACAGCAACATTCAGTACTTC
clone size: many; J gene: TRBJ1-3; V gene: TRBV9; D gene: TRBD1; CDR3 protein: CASSDDREGNTIYF; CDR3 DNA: TGTGCCAGCAGCGACGACAGGGAAGGAAACACCATATATTTT
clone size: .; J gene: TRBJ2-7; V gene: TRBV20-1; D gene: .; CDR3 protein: CSAKDPDNYEQYF; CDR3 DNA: TGCAGTGCTAAGGATCCGGACAATTACGAGCAGTACTTC
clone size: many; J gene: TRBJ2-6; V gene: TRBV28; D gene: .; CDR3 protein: CASLPDSRSVLSGANVLTF; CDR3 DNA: TGTGCCAGCCTACCGGACAGCCGGTCAGTCCTCTCTGGGGCCAACGTCCTGACTTTC
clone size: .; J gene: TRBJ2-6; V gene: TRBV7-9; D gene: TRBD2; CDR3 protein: CASSSTRLAGEYGANVLTF; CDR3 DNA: TGTGCCAGCAGCTCCACAAGACTAGCGGGGGAGTATGGGGCCAACGTCCTGACTTTC
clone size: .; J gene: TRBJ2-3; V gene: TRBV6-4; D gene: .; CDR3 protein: CASSPALGGTDTQYF; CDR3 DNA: TGTGCCAGCAGCCCGGCGCTGGGAGGCACAGATACGCAGTATTTT
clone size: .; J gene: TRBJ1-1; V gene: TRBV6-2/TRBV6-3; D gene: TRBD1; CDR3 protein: CASSPAIQGIGAFF; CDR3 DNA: TGTGCCAGCAGTCCGGCTATACAGGGGATTGGAGCTTTCTTT
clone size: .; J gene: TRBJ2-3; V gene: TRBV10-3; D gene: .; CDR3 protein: CAISASDPGDTQYF; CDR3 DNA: TGTGCCATCAGTGCTTCAGACCCTGGAGATACGCAGTATTTT
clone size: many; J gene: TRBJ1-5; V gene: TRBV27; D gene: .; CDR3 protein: CASSRGGGFEPQHF; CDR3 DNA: TGTGCCAGCAGTAGGGGAGGGGGTTTTGAGCCCCAGCATTTT
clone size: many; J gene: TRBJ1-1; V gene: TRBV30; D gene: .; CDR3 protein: CAWSVGSLNTEAFF; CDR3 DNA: TGTGCCTGGAGTGTTGGCAGCCTGAACACTGAAGCTTTCTTT
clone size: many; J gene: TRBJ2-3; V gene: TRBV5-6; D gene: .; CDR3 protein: CASSLILHSTDTQYF; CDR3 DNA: TGTGCCAGCAGCTTAATATTACATAGCACAGATACGCAGTATTTT
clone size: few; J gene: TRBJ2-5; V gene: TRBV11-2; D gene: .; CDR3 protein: CASSPQTRRQETQYF; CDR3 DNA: TGTGCCAGCAGCCCGCAGACTAGGCGCCAAGAGACCCAGTACTTC
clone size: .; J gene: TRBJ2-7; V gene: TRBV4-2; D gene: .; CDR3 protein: CASSQERDAYEQYF; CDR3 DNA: TGTGCCAGCAGCCAAGAACGGGACGCCTACGAGCAGTACTTC
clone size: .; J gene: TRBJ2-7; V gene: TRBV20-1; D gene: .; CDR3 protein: CSANHAGLPEQYF; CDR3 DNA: TGCAGTGCCAACCACGCGGGGCTCCCGGAGCAGTACTTC
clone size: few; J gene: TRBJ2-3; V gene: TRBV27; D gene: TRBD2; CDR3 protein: CASSLSTLAGTTDTQYF; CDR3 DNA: TGTGCCAGCAGTTTATCGACACTAGCGGGGACCACAGATACGCAGTATTTT
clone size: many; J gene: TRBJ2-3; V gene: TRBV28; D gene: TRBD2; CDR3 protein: CASSLVTPRGGRADTQYF; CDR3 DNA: TGTGCCAGCAGTTTAGTGACCCCTCGGGGGGGCCGGGCAGATACGCAGTATTTT
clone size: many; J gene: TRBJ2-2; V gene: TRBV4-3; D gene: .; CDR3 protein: CASSPDRGSNTGELFF; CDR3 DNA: TGCGCCAGCAGCCCCGATAGGGGATCGAACACCGGGGAGCTGTTTTTT
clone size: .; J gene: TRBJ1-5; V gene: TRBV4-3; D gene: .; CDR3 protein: CASSQDRGRHQPQHF; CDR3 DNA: TGCGCCAGCAGCCAAGATCGGGGCAGACATCAGCCCCAGCATTTT
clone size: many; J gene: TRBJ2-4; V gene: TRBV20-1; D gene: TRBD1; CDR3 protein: CSAREDRAWAKNIQYF; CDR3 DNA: TGCAGTGCTAGGGAGGACAGGGCCTGGGCCAAAAACATTCAGTACTTC
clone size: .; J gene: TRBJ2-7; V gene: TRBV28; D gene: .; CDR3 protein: CACSPFQDEQYF; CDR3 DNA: TGTGCCTGCAGCCCCTTTCAGGACGAGCAGTACTTC
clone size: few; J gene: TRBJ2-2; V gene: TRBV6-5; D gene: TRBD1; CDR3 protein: CASSQGVSLSTGELFF; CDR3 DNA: TGTGCCAGCTCCCAGGGGGTCTCGCTGAGCACCGGGGAGCTGTTTTTT
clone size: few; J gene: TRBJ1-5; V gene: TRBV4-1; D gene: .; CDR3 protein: CASSPNGGARESQHF; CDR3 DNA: TGCGCCAGCAGCCCCAACGGCGGGGCCCGGGAGTCCCAGCATTTT
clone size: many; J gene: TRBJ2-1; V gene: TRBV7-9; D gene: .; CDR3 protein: CASSQDSRSYNEQFF; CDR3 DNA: TGTGCCAGCAGCCAAGACAGCCGCTCCTACAATGAGCAGTTCTTC
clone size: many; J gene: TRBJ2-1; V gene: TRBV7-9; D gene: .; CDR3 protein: CASSPTLAPNEQFF; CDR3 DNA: TGTGCCAGCAGCCCAACTCTAGCCCCAAATGAGCAGTTCTTC
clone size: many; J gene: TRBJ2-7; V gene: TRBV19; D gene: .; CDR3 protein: CASSGPGLHEQYF; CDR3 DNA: TGTGCCAGTAGCGGCCCAGGGCTGCACGAGCAGTACTTC
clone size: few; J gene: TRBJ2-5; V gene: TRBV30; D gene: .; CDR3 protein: CAWRDRGWETQYF; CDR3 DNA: TGTGCCTGGAGAGATCGAGGTTGGGAGACCCAGTACTTC
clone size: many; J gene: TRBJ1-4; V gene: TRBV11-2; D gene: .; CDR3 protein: CASSLLIGWSTDEKLFF; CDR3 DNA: TGTGCCAGCAGCTTACTAATAGGTTGGTCTACAGATGAAAAACTGTTTTTT
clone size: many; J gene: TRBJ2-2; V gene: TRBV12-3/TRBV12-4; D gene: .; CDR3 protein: CASSSGQHTGELFF; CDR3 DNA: TGTGCCAGCAGTTCCGGCCAGCACACCGGGGAGCTGTTTTTT
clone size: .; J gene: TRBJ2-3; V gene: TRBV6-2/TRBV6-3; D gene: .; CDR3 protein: CASTQTQPKPSTDTQYF; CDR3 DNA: TGTGCCAGCACCCAGACGCAGCCCAAGCCGAGCACAGATACGCAGTATTTT
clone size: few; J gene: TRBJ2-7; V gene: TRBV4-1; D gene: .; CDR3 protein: CASSLRQGSEASYEQYF; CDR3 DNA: TGCGCCAGCAGCCTCCGCCAGGGGAGTGAAGCGAGCTACGAGCAGTACTTC
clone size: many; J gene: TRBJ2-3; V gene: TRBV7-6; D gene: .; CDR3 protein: CASSSTGLDTDTQYF; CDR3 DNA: TGTGCCAGCAGCTCGACGGGGCTAGACACAGATACGCAGTATTTT
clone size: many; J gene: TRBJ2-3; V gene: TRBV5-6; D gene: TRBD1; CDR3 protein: CASSLGQEYGTQYF; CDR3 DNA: TGTGCCAGCAGCTTAGGACAGGAGTATGGTACGCAGTATTTT
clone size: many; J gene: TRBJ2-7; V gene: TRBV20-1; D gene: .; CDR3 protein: CSALPGSLYEQYF; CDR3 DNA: TGCAGTGCTTTGCCCGGGTCCCTCTACGAGCAGTACTTC
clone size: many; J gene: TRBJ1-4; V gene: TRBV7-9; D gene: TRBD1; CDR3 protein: CASSNGQGIDEKLFF; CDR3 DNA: TGTGCCAGCAGCAACGGACAGGGTATTGATGAAAAACTGTTTTTT
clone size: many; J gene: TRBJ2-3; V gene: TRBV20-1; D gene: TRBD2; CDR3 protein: CSARETSGSRDTQYF; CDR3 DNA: TGCAGTGCTAGAGAGACTAGCGGGAGTCGAGATACGCAGTATTTT
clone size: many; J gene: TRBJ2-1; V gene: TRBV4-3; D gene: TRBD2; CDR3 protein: CASSAWEGSYNEQFF; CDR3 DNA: TGCGCCAGCAGCGCCTGGGAGGGGTCCTACAATGAGCAGTTCTTC
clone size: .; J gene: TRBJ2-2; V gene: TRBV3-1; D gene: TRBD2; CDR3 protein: CASSQDWTSGRELFF; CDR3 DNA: TGTGCCAGCAGCCAAGATTGGACTAGCGGTAGGGAGCTGTTTTTT
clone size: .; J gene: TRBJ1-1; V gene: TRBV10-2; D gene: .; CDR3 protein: CASSDWGALNTEAFF; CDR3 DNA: TGCGCCAGCAGTGATTGGGGGGCACTGAACACTGAAGCTTTCTTT
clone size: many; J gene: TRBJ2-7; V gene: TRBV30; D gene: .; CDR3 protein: CAWSPGLFNEQYF; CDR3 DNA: TGTGCCTGGAGTCCAGGGTTGTTCAACGAGCAGTACTTC
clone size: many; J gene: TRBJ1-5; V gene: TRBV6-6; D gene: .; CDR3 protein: CASSLGWDQPQHF; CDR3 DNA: TGTGCCAGCAGCCTCGGATGGGATCAGCCCCAGCATTTT
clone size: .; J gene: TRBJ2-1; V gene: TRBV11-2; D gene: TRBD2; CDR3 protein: CASSASGYYNEQFF; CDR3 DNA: TGTGCCAGCAGCGCTAGCGGGTACTACAATGAGCAGTTCTTC
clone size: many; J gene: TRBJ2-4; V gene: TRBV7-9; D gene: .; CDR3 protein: CASSLEGPGKNIQYF; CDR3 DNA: TGTGCCAGCAGCTTAGAAGGGCCAGGCAAAAACATTCAGTACTTC
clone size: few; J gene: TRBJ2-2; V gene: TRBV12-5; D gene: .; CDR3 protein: CASGTPGGPANTGELFF; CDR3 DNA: TGTGCTAGTGGTACCCCGGGTGGACCCGCGAACACCGGGGAGCTGTTTTTT